This paragraph reports one T cell receptor beta chain. Germline CDR1 reads SGHVS; CDR2 reads FNYEAQ. Trimming removed 5 bases from V and 1 base from J, with 17 bases in between. The CDR3 runs to 16 residues. This record comes from a study of blood T cell repertoires in COVID-19. Generated by immunoSEQ multiplex PCR, the TCRdb table keeps only in-frame clones and is missing some. Here the sample spans 250,000 to 300,000 clones, under 90% being singletons. The sequence came from a man between 50 and 59 years old with acute or convalescent COVID-19. The sample consisted of peripheral blood. The chain recombines TRBV7-6 with TRBJ1-1; perhaps TRBD1 as D (5 bases). CDR3 in amino acids: CASSQHGQGTNTEAFF. CDR3 nucleotide sequence: TGTGCCAGCAGCCAACACGGGCAGGGAACGAACACTGAAGCTTTCTTT.